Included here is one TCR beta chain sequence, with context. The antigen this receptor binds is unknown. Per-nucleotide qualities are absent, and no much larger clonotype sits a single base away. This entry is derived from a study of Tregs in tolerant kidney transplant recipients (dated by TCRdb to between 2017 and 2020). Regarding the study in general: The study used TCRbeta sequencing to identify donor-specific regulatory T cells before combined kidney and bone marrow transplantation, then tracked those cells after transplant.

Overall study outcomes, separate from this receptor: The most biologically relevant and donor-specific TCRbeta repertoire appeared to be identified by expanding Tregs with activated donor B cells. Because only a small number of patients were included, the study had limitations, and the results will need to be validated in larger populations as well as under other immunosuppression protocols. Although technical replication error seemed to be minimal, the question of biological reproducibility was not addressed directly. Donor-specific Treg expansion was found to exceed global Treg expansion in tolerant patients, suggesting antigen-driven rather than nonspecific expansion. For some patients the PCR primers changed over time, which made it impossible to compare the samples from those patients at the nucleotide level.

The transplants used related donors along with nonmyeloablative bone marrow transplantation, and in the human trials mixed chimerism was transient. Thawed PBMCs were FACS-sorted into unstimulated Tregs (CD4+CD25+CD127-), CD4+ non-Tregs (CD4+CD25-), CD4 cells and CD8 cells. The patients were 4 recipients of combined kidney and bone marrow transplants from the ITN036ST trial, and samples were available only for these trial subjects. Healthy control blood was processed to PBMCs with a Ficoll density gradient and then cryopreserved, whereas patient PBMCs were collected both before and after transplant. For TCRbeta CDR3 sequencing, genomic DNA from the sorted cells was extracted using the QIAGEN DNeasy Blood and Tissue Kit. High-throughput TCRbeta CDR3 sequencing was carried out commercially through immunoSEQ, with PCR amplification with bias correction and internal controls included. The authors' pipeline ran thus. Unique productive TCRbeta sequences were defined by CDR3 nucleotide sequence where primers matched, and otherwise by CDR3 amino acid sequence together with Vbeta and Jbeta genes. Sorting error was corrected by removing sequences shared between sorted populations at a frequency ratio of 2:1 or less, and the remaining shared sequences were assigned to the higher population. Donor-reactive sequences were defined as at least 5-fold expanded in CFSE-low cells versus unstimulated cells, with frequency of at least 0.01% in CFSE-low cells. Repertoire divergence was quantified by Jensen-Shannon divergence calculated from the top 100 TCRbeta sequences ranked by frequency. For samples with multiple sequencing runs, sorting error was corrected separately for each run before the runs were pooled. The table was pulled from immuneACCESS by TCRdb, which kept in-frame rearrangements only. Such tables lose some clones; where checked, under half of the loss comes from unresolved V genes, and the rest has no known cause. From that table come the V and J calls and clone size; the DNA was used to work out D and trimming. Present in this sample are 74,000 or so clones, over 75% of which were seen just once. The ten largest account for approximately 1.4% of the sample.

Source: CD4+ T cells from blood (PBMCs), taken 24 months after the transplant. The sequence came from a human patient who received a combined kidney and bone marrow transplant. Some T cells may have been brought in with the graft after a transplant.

This receptor carries the CDR3 CASSPIGLAGVHEQFF. The sequenced DNA is TGTGCCAGCAGCCCGATCGGTCTAGCGGGAGTCCATGAGCAGTTCTTC. In this chain, TRBV9 is recombined with TRBJ2-1; 10 bases in the junction line up with TRBD2. Measured from the cysteine to the phenylalanine, the CDR3 is 16 residues long. Of the read, only the CDR3 DNA is kept; its 48 bases are in frame from base 1. As encoded in the germline V gene, CDR1 is SGDLS while CDR2 is YYNGEE. The junction shows trimming of 4 bases on V and 8 bases on J, and the gene matches do not reach 12 bases of it.